This TCR beta chain was identified in a study of radiotherapy plus CTLA-4 blockade in lung cancer. Background on the study: Among enrolled patients, roughly 20% responded and less than 40% achieved disease control.

The repertoire was sequenced with immunoSEQ multiplex PCR; TCRdb's copy has only in-frame clones and lacks some. The sample carries some 50,000 clones, roughly four fifths recorded once. Findings and caveats of the study: Dynamics of early blood T cell clones, together with interferon-beta, were reportedly the best predictors of response. TCR clones of tumor origin grew in blood after radiotherapy plus ipilimumab.

Participants had chemo-refractory metastatic non-small-cell lung cancer and were treated with focal radiation plus ipilimumab CTLA-4 blockade. The CDR3 sequence is 15 residues long. J gave up 3 bases and V 5 bases, and 4 bases lay outside the gene matches. Germline-derived CDR1 and CDR2 are SEHNR and FQNEAQ (reference sequence). This clone was counted between two and nine times. Its antigen remains unknown. The starting material was peripheral blood, obtained from a patient treated with radiotherapy plus ipilimumab. The clonotype comes from a human donor with non-small cell lung cancer who had stable disease on radiotherapy plus ipilimumab. The rearrangement uses TRBV7-9 and TRBJ2-1, with TRBD2 matching over 10 bases. In nucleotides, the CDR3 is TGTGCCAGCAGCGAGACTAGCGGGTACTACAATGAGCAGTTCTTC. Translating it yields CASSETSGYYNEQFF.